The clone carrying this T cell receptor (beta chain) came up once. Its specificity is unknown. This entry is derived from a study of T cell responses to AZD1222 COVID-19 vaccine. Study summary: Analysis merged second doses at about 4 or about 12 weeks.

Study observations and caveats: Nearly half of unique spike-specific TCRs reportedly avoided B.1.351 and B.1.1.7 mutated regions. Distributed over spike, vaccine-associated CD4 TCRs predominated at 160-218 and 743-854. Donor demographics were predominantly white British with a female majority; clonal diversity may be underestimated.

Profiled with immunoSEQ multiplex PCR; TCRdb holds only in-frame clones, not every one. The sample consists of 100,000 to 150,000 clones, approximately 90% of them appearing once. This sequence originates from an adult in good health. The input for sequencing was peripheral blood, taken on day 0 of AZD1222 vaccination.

CDR3 loop: CASSSAEGAWNEQFF. The CDR3 DNA sequence: TGTGCCAGCAGTTCGGCGGAAGGGGCGTGGAATGAGCAGTTCTTC. The chain is built from TRBV6-5 and TRBJ2-1; the D gene is possibly TRBD1 (5 bases). This CDR3 has 15 amino acids. The V end lost 4 bases, the J end lost 7 bases, and 17 bases lay between the germline ends. Per the germline V gene, CDR1 is MNHEY and CDR2 is SVGAGI.